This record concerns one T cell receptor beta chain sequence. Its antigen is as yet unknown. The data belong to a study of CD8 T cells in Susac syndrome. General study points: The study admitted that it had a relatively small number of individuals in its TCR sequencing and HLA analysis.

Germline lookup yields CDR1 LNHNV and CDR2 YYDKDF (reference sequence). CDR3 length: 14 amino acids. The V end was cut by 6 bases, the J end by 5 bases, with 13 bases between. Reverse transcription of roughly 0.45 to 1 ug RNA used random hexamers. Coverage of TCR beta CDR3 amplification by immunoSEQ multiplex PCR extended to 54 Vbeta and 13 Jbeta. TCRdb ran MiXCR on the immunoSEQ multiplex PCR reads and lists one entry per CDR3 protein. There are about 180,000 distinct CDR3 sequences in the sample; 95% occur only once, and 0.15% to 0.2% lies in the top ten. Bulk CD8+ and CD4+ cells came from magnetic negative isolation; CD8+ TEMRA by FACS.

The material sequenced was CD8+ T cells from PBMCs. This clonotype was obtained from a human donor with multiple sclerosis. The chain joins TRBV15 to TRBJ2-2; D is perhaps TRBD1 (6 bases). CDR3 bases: TGTGCCACCAGTAAAGGGACATCTACCGGGGAGCTGTTTTTT. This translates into CATSKGTSTGELFF. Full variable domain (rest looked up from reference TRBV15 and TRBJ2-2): DAMVIQNPRYQVTQFGKPVTLSCSQTLNHNVMYWYQQKSSQAPKLLFHYYDKDFNNEADTPDNFQSRRPNTSFCFLDIRSPGLGDTAMYLCATSKGTSTGELFFGEGSRLTVL.